What follows is one T cell receptor beta chain and its context. What it recognizes is unknown. V shed 5 bases and J 5 bases; nucleotides not matched to a gene: 1. Germline V lookup: CDR1 SGHTA, CDR2 FQGNSA. This CDR3 has 14 amino acids. Construction of TCR beta libraries was performed using quantitative 5'-RACE with molecular barcodes. TCRdb recomputed calls from the 5' RACE reads with MiXCR, one row per CDR3 protein. The sample carries about 100,000 distinct CDR3 sequences, over 6.5% recorded once. These data are taken from a study of CD8 T cells in ankylosing spondylitis. Overall study results and limits: Some motif variants were previously reported in reactive arthritis synovial fluid and blood. Disease-linked clones were CD8+ and relatively rare in peripheral blood. Clones tied to disease were said to be significantly enriched in matched ankylosing spondylitis synovial fluid.

This clonotype originated in a male donor with ankylosing spondylitis or in good health (not recorded which). This chain joins TRBV7-2 and TRBJ2-2, with TRBD2 matching 11 bases. Material for sequencing was blood, either unsorted or a sorted T cell fraction (not recorded which). In DNA, the CDR3 is TGTGCCAGCAGCCGGACTAGCGGGACCGGGGAGCTGTTTTTT. Translated, it gives CASSRTSGTGELFF. Together with reference TRBV7-2 and TRBJ2-2, the CDR3 gives the full variable domain: GAGVSQSPSNKVTEKGKDVELRCDPISGHTALYWYRQSLGQGLEFLIYFQGNSAPDKSGLPSDRFSAERTGGSVSTLTIQRTQQEDSAVYLCASSRTSGTGELFFGEGSRLTVL.